Listed below are T cell receptor beta chains from one sample, sequenced in a study of cytomegalovirus exposure and HLA in healthy donors. Profiled with immunoSEQ multiplex PCR; TCRdb holds only in-frame clones, not every one. The sample has 95,000 to 110,000 clones; roughly three quarters are singletons. Sequences were obtained from PBMCs. Receptors originate from a man aged 18-30 years in good health and CMV-seronegative. Both conserved end residues are part of each CDR3. A D gene is named only where the DNA matches it firmly. Clone size is stated in some rows and not others, as once, few, many or a class when expanded.

J,V,size,D,CDR3,DNA
TRBJ1-2,TRBV29-1,.,.,CSSLGPYGYTF,TGCAGCTCATTGGGGCCCTATGGCTACACCTTC
TRBJ2-5,TRBV25-1,.,.,CASTLGGGQETQYF,TGTGCCAGCACCCTAGGGGGGGGCCAAGAGACCCAGTACTTC
TRBJ1-1,TRBV23-1,.,.,CASNPPRDWNTEAFF,TGCGCCAGCAACCCCCCCCGGGACTGGAACACTGAAGCTTTCTTT
TRBJ1-5,TRBV6-6,few,.,CASVTASNQPQHF,TGTGCCAGCGTTACAGCCTCCAATCAGCCCCAGCATTTT
TRBJ1-3,TRBV29-1,.,.,CSVDLRGAGNTIYF,TGCAGCGTTGACCTCAGGGGAGCTGGAAACACCATATATTTT
TRBJ2-1,TRBV10-1,.,.,CARLEGSYNEQFF,TGCGCCAGGTTGGAGGGCTCCTACAATGAGCAGTTCTTC
TRBJ2-7,TRBV5-4,.,TRBD1,CASSQGIGTGSYEQYF,TGTGCCAGCAGCCAAGGTATCGGGACAGGGTCCTACGAGCAGTACTTC
TRBJ1-5,TRBV19,.,.,CASSIEGAGNQPQHF,TGTGCCAGTAGTATAGAGGGGGCTGGGAATCAGCCCCAGCATTTT
TRBJ2-7,TRBV29-1,once,TRBD1,CSVRTGRAYEQYF,TGCAGCGTTCGGACAGGGAGAGCCTACGAGCAGTACTTC
TRBJ1-2,TRBV14,.,.,CASSQYPAGGYTF,TGTGCCAGCAGCCAATACCCAGCAGGTGGCTACACCTTC
TRBJ2-5,TRBV10-3,.,.,CAISESTTMKTQYF,TGTGCCATCAGTGAGTCGACGACAATGAAGACCCAGTACTTC
TRBJ2-1,TRBV5-4,.,TRBD1,CASRFGQGAGEQFF,TGTGCCAGCAGGTTCGGACAGGGGGCGGGTGAGCAGTTCTTC
TRBJ2-2,TRBV6-1,.,TRBD1,CASRPGGRDTGELFF,TGTGCCAGCAGGCCAGGGGGTCGCGACACCGGGGAGCTGTTTTTT
TRBJ2-3,TRBV9,.,.,CASSVTRADTQYF,TGTGCCAGCAGCGTGACGCGGGCAGATACGCAGTATTTT
TRBJ1-2,TRBV4-1,.,TRBD1,CASSLATGGDYGYTF,TGCGCCAGCAGCCTAGCCACAGGGGGAGACTATGGCTACACCTTC
TRBJ2-3,TRBV29-1,few,.,CSVGQKGTDTQYF,TGCAGCGTTGGGCAGAAAGGCACAGATACGCAGTATTTT
TRBJ2-7,TRBV9,.,.,CASSVDPDTSYEQYF,TGTGCCAGCAGCGTAGACCCGGACACCTCCTACGAGCAGTACTTC
TRBJ1-4,TRBV25-1,.,TRBD1,CASSEYKVGTGNNEKLFF,TGTGCCAGCAGTGAATATAAGGTCGGGACAGGGAACAATGAAAAACTGTTTTTT
TRBJ2-5,TRBV4-3,.,.,CASSQIIQETQYF,TGCGCCAGCAGCCAAATAATCCAAGAGACCCAGTACTTC
TRBJ1-5,TRBV6-1,few,.,CASSEFGRLNQPQHF,TGTGCCAGCAGTGAATTTGGCAGGCTCAATCAGCCCCAGCATTTT
TRBJ2-7,TRBV7-6,few,TRBD1,CASSWTGDSYEQYF,TGTGCCAGCAGCTGGACAGGGGACTCCTACGAGCAGTACTTC
TRBJ2-3,TRBV20-1,.,.,CSATAPDTQYF,TGCAGTGCCACTGCCCCAGATACGCAGTATTTT
TRBJ1-5,TRBV6-1,.,.,CASSVRRERLYSNQPQHF,TGTGCCAGCAGTGTACGACGGGAACGCTTATATAGCAATCAGCCCCAGCATTTT
TRBJ1-4,TRBV9,.,.,CASSVGQAAEKLFF,TGTGCCAGCAGCGTAGGACAAGCGGCTGAAAAACTGTTTTTT
TRBJ2-5,TRBV28,.,TRBD1,CASSLEGAGETQYF,TGTGCCAGCAGTTTAGAGGGGGCAGGAGAGACCCAGTACTTC
TRBJ2-2,TRBV6-1,.,.,CASSNQGTTGELFF,TGTGCCAGCAGTAACCAGGGGACCACCGGGGAGCTGTTTTTT
TRBJ2-7,TRBV19,few,TRBD2,CASSIREGGEQYF,TGTGCCAGTAGTATACGGGAGGGAGGCGAGCAGTACTTC
TRBJ1-5,TRBV11-2,.,.,CASSLTGYSNQPQHF,TGTGCCAGCAGCTTGACAGGATATAGCAATCAGCCCCAGCATTTT
TRBJ1-1,TRBV5-4,once,TRBD1,CASSPPFRQGEAFF,TGTGCCAGCAGCCCTCCCTTTAGACAGGGCGAAGCTTTCTTT
TRBJ1-4,TRBV5-1,.,.,CASSYQNRRENEKLFF,TGCGCCAGCAGCTATCAGAACCGGAGAGAAAATGAAAAACTGTTTTTT
TRBJ1-2,TRBV5-6,.,TRBD1,CASSQEGAGYGYTF,TGTGCCAGCAGCCAGGAGGGGGCGGGGTATGGCTACACCTTC
TRBJ2-1,TRBV6-4,.,.,CASSERIGGNNEQFF,TGTGCCAGCAGCGAGAGAATCGGAGGGAACAATGAGCAGTTCTTC
TRBJ2-1,TRBV5-4,.,TRBD1,CASSLADRDRNEQFF,TGTGCCAGCAGCTTGGCTGACAGGGACCGAAATGAGCAGTTCTTC
TRBJ1-3,TRBV6-5,.,TRBD1,CASKVDRTPGNTIYF,TGTGCCAGCAAGGTGGACAGGACTCCTGGAAACACCATATATTTT
TRBJ2-7,TRBV6-6,.,.,CASSERTETYEQYF,TGTGCCAGCAGCGAAAGGACTGAAACCTACGAGCAGTACTTC
TRBJ2-2,TRBV6-5,.,.,CASSYSSGDGELFF,TGTGCCAGCAGTTACTCGTCGGGGGACGGGGAGCTGTTTTTT
TRBJ1-2,TRBV6-1,few,TRBD1,CASSETGHGYTF,TGTGCCAGCAGTGAGACAGGGCACGGCTACACCTTC
TRBJ1-3,TRBV5-1,.,.,CASSLVAAGNTIYF,TGCGCCAGCAGCTTGGTGGCAGCTGGAAACACCATATATTTT
TRBJ1-4,TRBV2,few,.,CASSEEGAGVSLEKLFF,TGTGCCAGCAGTGAAGAGGGCGCGGGTGTAAGCCTGGAAAAACTGTTTTTT